This T cell receptor (beta chain) was sequenced for a study of cytomegalovirus exposure and HLA in healthy donors. In the study overall: Ancestry clustering placed roughly four fifths of 300 to 400 genotyped donors in the Caucasian-associated cluster. Study-wide findings and caveats: Reportedly, HLA-A and HLA-B alleles of most subjects were accurately predicted from TCR beta. The number of N-insertions in an Asian-associated ancestry cluster was reportedly below the 666-donor mean in a later analysis.

In the case of this clone: The antigen is undetermined.

The V gene end was trimmed by 7 bases and the J gene end by 0 bases; junction bases not matched to a gene: 21. The germline CDR1 and CDR2 sequences are MNHEY and SMNVEV (reference sequence). This CDR3 is built from 20 residues. The primer mix had 60 Vbeta and 13 Jbeta primers. The protocol was immunoSEQ multiplex PCR, while the TCRdb copy is restricted to in-frame clones and leaves out a portion. The table lists 130,000 to 150,000 clones, around 86% of them singletons. The chain uses TRBV27 and TRBJ1-5; 7 nucleotides line up with TRBD1. The sequenced sample consisted of PBMCs. This sequence originates from a woman in her twenties or thirties in good health and CMV-seronegative. Here the CDR3 DNA reads TGTGCCAGCACTATGCGGTATCCGGACAGGCGACGTGGTAGCAATCAGCCCCAGCATTTT. It translates to CASTMRYPDRRRGSNQPQHF.